This TCR beta chain was recorded in a study of radiotherapy plus CTLA-4 blockade in lung cancer. Study details: Objective responses were recorded in around 18% of patients, with disease control recorded in less than 40%.

People whose metastatic non-small-cell lung cancer was chemo-refractory got focal radiation along with CTLA-4 blockade by ipilimumab. General observations from the study: Tumor-derived TCR clones expanded in blood after radiotherapy plus ipilimumab.

Profiling relied on immunoSEQ multiplex PCR, and the TCRdb table lists in-frame clones only, not all of them. The sample lists over 30,000 clones, more than 70% occurring once. The germline V and J ends were trimmed by 4 bases and 2 bases, with 14 bases remaining between them. The CDR3 consists of 16 residues. Germline CDR1 is LNHDA and CDR2 is SQIVND (reference sequence). This clone was detected a few times. Its antigen is undetermined. This sequence was found in a human donor with non-small cell lung cancer that progressed on radiotherapy plus ipilimumab. The sequences come from peripheral blood, collected from a patient treated with radiotherapy plus ipilimumab. The chain combines TRBV19 with TRBJ1-4; D uncertain. CDR3 nucleotides: TGTGCCAGTAGTAGTGGACCGAGGGCGACTAATGAAAAACTGTTTTTT. Translated: CASSSGPRATNEKLFF.